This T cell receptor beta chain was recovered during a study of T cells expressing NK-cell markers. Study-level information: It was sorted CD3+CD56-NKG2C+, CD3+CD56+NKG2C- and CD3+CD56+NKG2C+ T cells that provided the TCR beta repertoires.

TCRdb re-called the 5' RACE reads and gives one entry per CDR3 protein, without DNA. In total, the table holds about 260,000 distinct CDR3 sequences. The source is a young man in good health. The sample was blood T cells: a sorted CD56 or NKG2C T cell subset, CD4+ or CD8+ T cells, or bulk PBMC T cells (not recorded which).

The CDR3 sequence: CASRGMETQYF. This rearrangement joins TRBV12-3 or TRBV12-4 to TRBJ2-5. This CDR3 has 11 amino acids.